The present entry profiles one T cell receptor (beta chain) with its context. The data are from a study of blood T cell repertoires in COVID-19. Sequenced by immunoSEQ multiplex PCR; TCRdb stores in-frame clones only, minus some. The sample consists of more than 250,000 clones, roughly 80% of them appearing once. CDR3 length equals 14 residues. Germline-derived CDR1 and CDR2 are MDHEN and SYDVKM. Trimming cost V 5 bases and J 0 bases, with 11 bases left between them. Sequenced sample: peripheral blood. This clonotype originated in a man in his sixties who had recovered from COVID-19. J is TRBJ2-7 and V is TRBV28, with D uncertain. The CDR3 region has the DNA TGTGCCAGCAGTACGGGTGGTACCTCCTACGAGCAGTACTTC. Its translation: CASSTGGTSYEQYF.